This TCR beta chain was recorded in a study of Graves' ophthalmopathy and Graves' hyperthyroidism. To note about this clonotype: Its target is unknown.

Regarding the study as a whole: The model's prediction of ophthalmopathy progression had about 70% sensitivity and roughly 72% specificity.

Looked up from germline, CDR1 is MNHNS and CDR2 is SASEGT. Trimming pared 7 bases from V and 0 bases from J, leaving 12 bases between. The length of the CDR3 is 14 residues. Amplification from RNA transcripts yielded the TCR beta CDR3 regions. The workflow started with a first-round RT-PCR run with HTBI primers and then moved on to a second-round multiplex PCR. MiXCR, run by TCRdb on the multiplex PCR reads, gives a single entry per CDR3 protein. The repertoire includes 300,000 to 350,000 distinct CDR3 sequences, about a sixth of them detected once, and approximately 13% sits in the top ten. Exclusion applied to patients with other autoimmune diseases, uncontrolled infections, pregnancy or lactation. PBMCs had their origin in fresh peripheral blood (approximately 10 ml).

Sequencing was carried out using peripheral blood. V usage is TRBV6-1 and J usage is TRBJ1-1, with TRBD1 as a possible D gene (5 bases). This TCR derives from an adult man with Graves' ophthalmopathy. Here the CDR3 reads CASTQQALNTEAFF. The CDR3 nucleotides are TGTGCCAGCACCCAACAGGCCCTGAACACTGAAGCTTTCTTT.